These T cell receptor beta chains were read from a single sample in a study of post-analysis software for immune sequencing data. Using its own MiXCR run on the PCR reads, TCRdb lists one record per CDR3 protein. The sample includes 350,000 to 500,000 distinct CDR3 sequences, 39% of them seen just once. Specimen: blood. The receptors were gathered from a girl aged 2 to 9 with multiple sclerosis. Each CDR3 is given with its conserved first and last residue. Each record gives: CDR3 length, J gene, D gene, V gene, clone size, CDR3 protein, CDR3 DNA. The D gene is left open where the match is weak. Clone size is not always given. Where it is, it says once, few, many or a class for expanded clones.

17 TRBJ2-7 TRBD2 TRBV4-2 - CASSHPAGGEAPYEQYF TGTGCCAGCAGCCATCCGGCCGGGGGGGAGGCCCCCTACGAGCAGTACTTC
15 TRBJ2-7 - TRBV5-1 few CASSLAGRGKHEQYF TGCGCCAGCAGCTTGGCTGGCAGGGGAAAGCACGAGCAGTACTTC
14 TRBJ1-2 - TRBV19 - CASSTSGFRSGYTF TGTGCCAGTAGTACCTCAGGGTTCAGGAGTGGCTACACCTTC
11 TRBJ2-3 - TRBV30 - CAWGRGDTQYF TGTGCCTGGGGCAGGGGCGATACGCAGTATTTT
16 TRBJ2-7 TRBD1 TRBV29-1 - CSVESRGQAYHDQQYF TGCAGCGTTGAAAGTAGGGGACAGGCCTATCATGATCAGCAGTACTTC
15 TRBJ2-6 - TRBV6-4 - CASSPGYSGANVLTF TGTGCCAGCAGTCCCGGTTACTCTGGGGCCAACGTCCTGACTTTC
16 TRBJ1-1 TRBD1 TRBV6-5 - CASSYGTEFMNTEAFF TGTGCCAGCAGTTATGGGACAGAGTTCATGAACACTGAAGCTTTCTTT
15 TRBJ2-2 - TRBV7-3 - CASSRGTANTGELFF TGTGCCAGCAGCCGGGGGACAGCGAACACCGGGGAGCTGTTTTTT
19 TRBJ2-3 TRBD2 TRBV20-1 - CSATRQDLTSGTSTDTQYF TGCAGTGCTACTAGACAGGACCTGACTAGCGGGACTAGCACAGATACGCAGTATTTT
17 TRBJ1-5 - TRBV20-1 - CSASHPQDGTSNQPQHF TGCAGTGCTAGCCATCCACAGGACGGCACGAGCAATCAGCCCCAGCATTTT
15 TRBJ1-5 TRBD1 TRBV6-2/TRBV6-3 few CASSRDRDLNQPQHF TGTGCCAGCAGCCGTGACAGGGACCTCAATCAGCCCCAGCATTTT
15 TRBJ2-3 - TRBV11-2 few CASSPIGGAADTQYF TGTGCCAGCAGCCCCATTGGGGGGGCGGCAGATACGCAGTATTTT
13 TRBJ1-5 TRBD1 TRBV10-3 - CATKDRVDQPQHF TGTGCCACCAAGGACAGGGTCGATCAGCCCCAGCATTTT
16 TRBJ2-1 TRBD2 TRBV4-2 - CASSQDAGGSYNEQFF TGTGCCAGCAGCCAAGATGCGGGAGGCTCCTACAATGAGCAGTTCTTC
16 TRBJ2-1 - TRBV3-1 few CASSQEGGVRFNEQFF TGTGCCAGCAGCCAAGAAGGGGGGGTTCGTTTTAATGAGCAGTTCTTC
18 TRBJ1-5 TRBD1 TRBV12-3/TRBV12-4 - CASSFVGTGGEGNQPQHF TGTGCCAGCAGTTTCGTCGGGACAGGGGGCGAGGGCAATCAGCCCCAGCATTTT
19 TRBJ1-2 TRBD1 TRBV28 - CASSQIRDRGHNLNYGYTF TGTGCCAGCAGTCAAATCCGGGACAGGGGGCATAATCTCAACTATGGCTACACCTTC
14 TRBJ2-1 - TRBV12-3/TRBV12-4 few CASSLARRYNEQFF TGTGCCAGCAGTTTAGCCCGGCGGTACAATGAGCAGTTCTTC
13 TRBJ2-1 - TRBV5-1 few CASSPFGLDEQFF TGCGCCAGCAGCCCTTTCGGGCTGGATGAGCAGTTCTTC
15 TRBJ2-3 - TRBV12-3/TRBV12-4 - CASSIDSGRADVQYF TGTGCCAGCAGTATAGACAGCGGAAGAGCAGATGTGCAGTATTTT
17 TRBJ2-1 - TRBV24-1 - CATSDLVRGGTYNEQFF TGTGCCACCAGTGATTTAGTTCGGGGCGGCACTTACAATGAGCAGTTCTTC
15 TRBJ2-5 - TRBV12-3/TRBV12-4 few CASSLGRDTQETQYF TGTGCCAGCAGTTTAGGACGGGACACCCAAGAGACCCAGTACTTC
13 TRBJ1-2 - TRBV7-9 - CATQLYPHFGYTF TGTGCCACCCAACTCTACCCTCACTTCGGCTACACCTTC
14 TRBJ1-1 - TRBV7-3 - CASSSTALNTEAFF TGTGCCAGCAGCTCGACAGCCCTGAACACTGAAGCTTTCTTT
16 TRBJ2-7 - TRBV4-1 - CASSLRGGTYSYEQYF TGCGCCAGCAGCCTAAGGGGGGGTACTTACTCCTACGAGCAGTACTTC
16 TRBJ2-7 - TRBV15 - CATSRARGGPQEAQYF TGTGCCACCAGCAGAGCACGCGGGGGCCCTCAAGAGGCCCAGTACTTC
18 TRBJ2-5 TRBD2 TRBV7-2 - CASSPRLLGASGRKTQYF TGTGCCAGCAGTCCTAGACTCCTTGGGGCTAGCGGGAGGAAGACCCAGTACTTC
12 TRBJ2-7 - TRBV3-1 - CASGQGRNEQYF TGTGCCAGCGGGCAGGGGAGAAATGAGCAGTACTTC
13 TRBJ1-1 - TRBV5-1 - CASSLFLPTEAFF TGCGCCAGCAGCTTGTTCCTACCCACTGAAGCTTTCTTT
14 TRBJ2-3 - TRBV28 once CASSPQGTIDTQYF TGTGCCAGCAGCCCCCAGGGGACTATAGATACGCAGTATTTT
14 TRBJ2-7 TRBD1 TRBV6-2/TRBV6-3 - CASSTRQGMYEQYF TGTGCCAGCAGCACCCGACAGGGTATGTACGAGCAGTACTTC
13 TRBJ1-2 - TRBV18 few CASSPHQEYGYTF TGTGCCAGCTCACCACACCAAGAATATGGCTACACCTTC
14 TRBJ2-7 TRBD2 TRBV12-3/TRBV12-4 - CASTRGGGSYEQYF TGTGCCAGCACCCGGGGGGGTGGGTCCTACGAGCAGTACTTC
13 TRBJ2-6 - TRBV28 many CASRTSGANVLTF TGTGCCAGCAGGACCTCTGGGGCCAACGTCCTGACTTTC
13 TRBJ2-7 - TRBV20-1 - CSGGAGPTYEQYF TGCAGTGGAGGGGCAGGACCTACCTACGAGCAGTACTTC
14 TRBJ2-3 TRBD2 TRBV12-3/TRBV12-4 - CASSFGLATDAQYF TGTGCCAGCAGCTTCGGACTAGCAACAGATGCGCAGTATTTT
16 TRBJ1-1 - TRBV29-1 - CSVEGAPGVLNTEAFF TGCAGCGTTGAAGGAGCCCCCGGGGTCTTGAACACTGAAGCTTTCTTT
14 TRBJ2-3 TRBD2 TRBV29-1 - CSARGSGRADAQYF TGCAGCGCCCGTGGTAGCGGGAGGGCAGATGCGCAGTATTTT
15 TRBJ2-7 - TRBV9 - CASSPAGGICYEQYF TGTGCCAGCAGCCCAGCAGGCGGGATCTGCTACGAGCAGTACTTC
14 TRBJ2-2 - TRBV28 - CASSPPPETGELFF TGTGCCAGCAGCCCCCCACCAGAGACCGGGGAGCTGTTTTTT
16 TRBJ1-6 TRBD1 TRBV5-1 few CASSLDGQGVNSPLHF TGCGCCAGCAGCTTGGACGGACAGGGCGTGAATTCACCCCTCCACTTT
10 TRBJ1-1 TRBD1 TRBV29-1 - CSVSGTGAFF TGCAGCGTTTCCGGGACAGGAGCTTTCTTT
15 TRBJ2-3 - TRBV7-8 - CASSLGGTSTDTQYF TGTGCCAGCAGCTTAGGGGGGACTAGCACAGATACGCAGTATTTT
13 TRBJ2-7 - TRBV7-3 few CASSSRRDSEQYF TGTGCCAGCAGCTCGCGTAGGGACTCCGAGCAGTACTTC
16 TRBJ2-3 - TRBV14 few CASSQPTAFSTDTQYF TGTGCCAGCAGCCAACCAACGGCCTTCAGCACAGATACGCAGTATTTT
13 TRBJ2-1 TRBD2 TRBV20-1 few CSTRLLYLGGEFF TGCAGTACTAGACTTCTCTACCTGGGGGGGGAGTTCTTC
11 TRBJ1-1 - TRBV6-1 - CASSSSILAFF TGTGCCAGCAGTTCTTCAATTCTGGCTTTCTTT
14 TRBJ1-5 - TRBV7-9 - CASSQMGDYQPQHF TGTGCCAGCAGCCAAATGGGGGACTATCAGCCCCAGCATTTT
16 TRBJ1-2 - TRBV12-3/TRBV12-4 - CASSLGGTELSYGYTF TGTGCCAGCAGTTTAGGGGGGACGGAGCTCAGCTATGGCTACACCTTC
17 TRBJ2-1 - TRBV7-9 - CASSLMRGRSAHNEQFF TGTGCCAGCAGCTTAATGAGGGGACGATCGGCTCACAATGAGCAGTTCTTC
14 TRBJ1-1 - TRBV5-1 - CASSWYEVNTEAFF TGCGCCAGCAGCTGGTACGAGGTGAACACTGAAGCTTTCTTT
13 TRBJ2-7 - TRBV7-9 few CASSPVGPYEQYF TGTGCCAGCAGCCCGGTCGGTCCCTACGAGCAGTACTTC
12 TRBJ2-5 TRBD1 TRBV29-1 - CSVGGTGETQYF TGCAGCGTTGGGGGGACAGGAGAGACCCAGTACTTC
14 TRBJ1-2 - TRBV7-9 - CASSPIPTVDGYTF TGTGCCAGCAGCCCAATCCCGACAGTCGATGGCTACACCTTC
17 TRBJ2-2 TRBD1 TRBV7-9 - CASSFGTGGPNTGELFF TGTGCCAGCAGCTTCGGAACAGGGGGACCGAACACCGGGGAGCTGTTTTTT
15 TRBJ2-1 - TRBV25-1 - CASSETTAVGSEQFF TGTGCCAGCAGTGAAACTACCGCAGTGGGCAGTGAGCAGTTCTTC
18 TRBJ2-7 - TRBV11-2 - CASNSRLSGGVSSYEQYF TGTGCCAGCAACTCCCGACTAAGTGGAGGGGTTAGCTCCTACGAGCAGTACTTC
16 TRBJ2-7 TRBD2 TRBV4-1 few CASSPFSAGGTYEQYF TGCGCCAGCAGCCCGTTTTCTGCGGGGGGAACCTACGAGCAGTACTTC